One and the same sample provided the 18 T cell receptor beta chains below, sequenced in a study of blood T cell repertoires in COVID-19. Here immunoSEQ multiplex PCR was the method, and the copy in TCRdb shows in-frame clones only, minus some. The data contain about 20,000 clones, approximately 90% of them seen just once; the ten biggest clones take up approximately 7.5%. Material: peripheral blood. The receptors stem from a woman aged 60-75 years with active COVID-19.

The chain combines TRBV5-1 with TRBJ1-1, with a possible D match to TRBD1 (5 bases). Trimming took 4 bases from V and 0 from J, leaving 13 bases between them. CDR3 size: 15 residues. The germline CDR1 and CDR2 sequences are SGHRS and YFSETQ. CDR3 nucleotide sequence: TGCGCCAGCAGCCCAACAGGAACAATGAACACTGAAGCTTTCTTT. Translation: CASSPTGTMNTEAFF.

CDR3 sequence reads: CASSLDAGQAGELFF. CDR3 DNA: TGCGCCAGCAGCTTGGATGCAGGGCAGGCCGGGGAGCTGTTTTTT. This chain uses TRBV5-1 with TRBJ2-2, with D perhaps matching TRBD1 (5 bases). CDR1 SGHRS and CDR2 YFSETQ come from the germline V gene. V was trimmed by 0 bases and J by 6 bases, leaving 12 bases between them. The CDR3 totals 15 residues.

This clone was detected only once. The chain carries TRBV12-3 or TRBV12-4 and TRBJ1-2; D is perhaps TRBD1 (6 bases). Trimming shortened V by 2 bases and J by 9 bases, and 10 bases separated the two germline ends. CDR3 length: 12 residues. CDR3 DNA sequence: TGTGCCAGCAGTTTATGGGGGGGCAGCTACACCTTC. Translation gives CASSLWGGSYTF.

The chain joins TRBV7-8 to TRBJ2-3; D is ambiguous. Germline CDR1 SGHVS, CDR2 FQNEAQ. The CDR3 length is 15 residues. The ends were cut back, 5 bases at V and 1 base at J, with 13 bases in the middle. The CDR3 region is CASSPLVSGTDTQYF. The CDR3 bases are TGTGCCAGCAGCCCCCTAGTCTCGGGCACAGATACGCAGTATTTT.

The CDR3 protein is CSVQGGWTEAFF. In DNA, the CDR3 is TGCAGCGTTCAGGGGGGATGGACCGAAGCTTTCTTT. This rearrangement joins TRBV29-1 to TRBJ1-1, with 7 nucleotides matching TRBD1. Unmatched junction bases numbered 8, after V lost 5 bases and J lost 8 bases. The length of the CDR3 is 12 residues. CDR1 is SQVTM, CDR2 ANQGSEA, per germline.

CDR3 sequence reads: CASSDAAGTGGETQYF. CDR3 in DNA: TGCGCCAGCAGCGATGCCGCCGGGACAGGGGGAGAGACCCAGTACTTC. This chain uses TRBV5-1 with TRBJ2-5; 11 nucleotides match TRBD1. Trimming took 4 bases from V and 4 from J; bases not matched to a gene: 9. The length of the CDR3 is 16 residues. Germline V gene data show CDR1 as SGHRS and CDR2 as YFSETQ.

The chain joins TRBV7-2 to TRBJ1-4; TRBD1 matches 8 bases. There are 16 residues in the CDR3. From germline, CDR1 is SGHTA and CDR2 FQGNSA. Losses at the gene ends were 3 bases for V and 6 bases for J; bases not matched to a gene: 9. DNA of the CDR3: TGTGCCAGCAGCTTGACCCCCGGACAGGGCTATGAAAAACTGTTTTTT. As protein: CASSLTPGQGYEKLFF.

DNA of the CDR3: TGTGCCAGCAGCAAGAGTCCGGGACAGCTGGGGGAGACCCAGTACTTC. This gives the protein CASSKSPGQLGETQYF. V gene TRBV9 combines with J gene TRBJ2-5, with 7 bases aligning to TRBD1. Germline V gene lookup returns CDR1 SGDLS and CDR2 YYNGEE. The V segment lost 4 bases and the J segment 5 bases; nucleotides outside the gene matches: 14. The CDR3 has 16 amino acids.

This clone was counted only a few times. The chain combines TRBV10-3 with TRBJ2-3; TRBD2 matches at 10 bases. The CDR3 spans 15 residues. V was pared by 5 bases and J by 0 bases, with 2 bases of the junction left unmatched. In germline, CDR1 is ENHRY, CDR2 SYGVKD. The CDR3 DNA sequence: TGTGCCATCAGTTCAGCGGGGGGGAGCACAGATACGCAGTATTTT. It specifies CAISSAGGSTDTQYF.

The rearrangement uses TRBV7-9 and TRBJ2-5; no firm D call. V shed 5 bases and J shed 5 bases, with 18 bases lying between them. This CDR3 is built from 15 residues. Germline V gives CDR1 SEHNR, CDR2 FQNEAQ (reference sequence). The CDR3 here is CASSPKTPTQETQYF. The DNA for the CDR3 is TGTGCCAGCAGCCCGAAGACCCCGACTCAGGAGACCCAGTACTTC.

J is TRBJ2-1 and V is TRBV6-4, with a weak D call TRBD1 (6 bases). V lost 3 bases, J lost 4 bases, and 7 bases lay in between. The CDR3 has 13 amino acids. Germline V gene sequence: CDR1 MRHNA, CDR2 SNTAGT. The CDR3: CASSEDSYNEQFF. The DNA for the CDR3 is TGTGCCAGCAGTGAGGACAGTTACAATGAGCAGTTCTTC.

The chain links TRBV12-3 or TRBV12-4 to TRBJ2-1; TRBD1 aligns across 8 bases. The CDR3 is 13 residues long. V gave up 4 bases and J gave up 8 bases; unmatched junction bases: 4. The CDR3 protein is CASSSDRDDEQFF. CDR3 nucleotide sequence: TGTGCCAGCAGTTCGGACAGGGACGATGAGCAGTTCTTC.

This chain uses TRBV12-3 or TRBV12-4 with TRBJ1-3; D is ambiguous. The CDR3 is made up of 13 amino acids. V was clipped by 5 bases and J by 0 bases, with 5 bases between them. The CDR3 protein is CASSRVSGNTIYF. The CDR3 DNA reads TGTGCCAGCAGTCGGGTCTCTGGAAACACCATATATTTT.

This clone occurred once. The CDR3 DNA sequence: TGTGCCAGCAGCCTGGGACAGAGAGAGACCCAGTACTTC. This gives the protein CASSLGQRETQYF. This chain connects TRBV7-3 to TRBJ2-5; 7 positions agree with TRBD1. This CDR3 has 13 amino acids. V dropped 5 bases and J dropped 4; count of bases not matched to a gene: 4. The germline CDR1 and CDR2 sequences are SGHTA and FQGTGA. Full variable domain (remainder filled in from reference TRBV7-3 and TRBJ2-5): GAGVSQTPSNKVTEKGKYVELRCDPISGHTALYWYRQSLGQGPEFLIYFQGTGAADDSGLPNDRFFAVRPEGSVSTLKIQRTERGDSAVYLCASSLGQRETQYFGPGTRLLVL.

The chain recombines TRBV4-1 with TRBJ1-1, with 7 bases identical to TRBD1. V gave up 1 base and J gave up 10 bases; unmatched junction bases: 18. CDR3 size: 17 residues. Germline lookup yields CDR1 MGHRA and CDR2 YSYEKL. This CDR3 is CASSQAGKGAKIEGAFF. In nucleotides, the CDR3 is TGCGCCAGCAGCCAAGCGGGCAAGGGGGCAAAGATTGAAGGAGCTTTCTTT.

This clone was counted once. The chain combines TRBV7-9 with TRBJ2-3, with TRBD1 identical over 10 bases. Germline values: CDR1 SEHNR, CDR2 FQNEAQ (reference sequence). V gave up 4 bases and J gave up 3 bases; unmatched junction bases: 10. The CDR3 covers 17 residues. CDR3 protein: CASSSGQGVVGTDTQYF. In DNA, the CDR3 is TGTGCCAGCAGCTCAGGACAGGGGGTAGTGGGAACAGATACGCAGTATTTT.

The genes are TRBV9 and TRBJ2-2; possibly TRBD2 for D (7 bases). The CDR3 has 17 residues. Germline CDR1 SGDLS, CDR2 YYNGEE. The V end was cut by 3 bases, the J end by 0 bases, with 15 bases between. CDR3 bases: TGTGCCAGCAGCGGACGGGGGGCGGGGTCGAACACCGGGGAGCTGTTTTTT. It codes for CASSGRGAGSNTGELFF.

The chain links TRBV11-2 to TRBJ2-1, with D perhaps matching TRBD2 (6 bases). CDR1 SGHAT and CDR2 FQNNGV come from the germline V gene. The V end lost 3 bases, the J end lost 0 bases, and 12 bases lay between the germline ends. The CDR3 totals 16 residues. The CDR3 sequence: CASSFLGGASYNEQFF. Written as DNA, the CDR3 is TGTGCCAGCAGCTTTTTGGGGGGTGCCTCCTACAATGAGCAGTTCTTC. Full variable domain (outside the CDR3, taken from reference TRBV11-2 and TRBJ2-1): EAGVAQSPRYKIIEKRQSVAFWCNPISGHATLYWYQQILGQGPKLLIQFQNNGVVDDSQLPKDRFSAERLKGVDSTLKIQPAKLEDSAVYLCASSFLGGASYNEQFFGPGTRLTVL.